This T cell receptor (beta chain) was found in a study of cytomegalovirus exposure and HLA in healthy donors. About the study: About 200 million T cells yielded more than 90 million unique TCR beta sequences in earlier analysis.

The CDR3 sequence is 17 residues long. V lost 1 base and J lost 2; bases outside the gene matches: 8. The germline V gene has CDR1 LGHNA and CDR2 YSLEER. The PCR contained 60 Vbeta and 13 Jbeta primers. The table came from immunoSEQ multiplex PCR; TCRdb's copy has only in-frame clones and leaves some out. This sample has 150,000 or so clones, with about 80% found just once. The rearrangement uses TRBV4-3 and TRBJ2-7; 10 nucleotides line up with TRBD1. The TCR originated in a middle-aged woman in good health and CMV-seronegative. The sample was PBMCs. CDR3 in amino acids: CASSQVLDRGPTYEQYF. The CDR3 nucleotides are TGCGCCAGCAGCCAAGTTCTTGACAGGGGGCCTACCTACGAGCAGTACTTC.